This passage covers 20 T cell receptor beta chains from one sample sequenced in a study of shared clonotypes between healthy human individuals. Profiling relied on immunoSEQ multiplex PCR, and the TCRdb table lists in-frame clones only, not all of them. This sample has about 120,000 clones, with more than 65% found just once. The sequencing input was memory CD8+ T cells sorted from blood. Stated subset: CD45RO+ cells pooled with CCR7-negative TemRA cells. These receptors were collected from a woman aged 25 to 39 in good health.

The chain joins TRBV5-4 to TRBJ1-4; D is perhaps TRBD1 (6 bases). This CDR3 has 14 residues. Germline lookup yields CDR1 SGHNT and CDR2 YYREEE (reference sequence). V lost 3 bases to trimming and J lost 7 bases, with 13 bases between them. The CDR3 protein is CASSSGGSPEKLFF. CDR3 DNA sequence: TGTGCCAGCAGCTCGGGGGGCTCCCCTGAAAAACTGTTTTTT.

This clone was seen only a few times. The chain combines TRBV6-1 with TRBJ1-2; TRBD1 is a possible D gene (5 bases). The V end lost 10 bases, the J end lost 3 bases, and 21 bases lay between the germline ends. This CDR3 spans 15 amino acids. The germline gives CDR1 MNHNS, CDR2 SASEGT. The chain's CDR3 is CAISRAPGGYYGYTF. As DNA, the CDR3 is TGTGCCATCAGCCGGGCACCGGGGGGATACTATGGCTACACCTTC.

The chain links TRBV7-9 to TRBJ1-3; possible D gene TRBD1, 5 bases. This CDR3 is 17 amino acids long. The V end was cut by 5 bases, the J end by 4 bases, with 21 bases between. CDR1 SEHNR and CDR2 FQNEAQ come from the germline V gene (reference sequence). DNA of the CDR3: TGTGCCAGCAGCCCACCCGTGGGGACCATGCCAGGAAACACCATATATTTT. It encodes CASSPPVGTMPGNTIYF. Looking up the rest from reference TRBV7-9 and TRBJ1-3 gives the full variable domain: DTGVSQNPRHKITKRGQNVTFRCDPISEHNRLYWYRQTLGQGPEFLTYFQNEAQLEKSRLLSDRFSAERPKGSFSTLEIQRTEQGDSAMYLCASSPPVGTMPGNTIYFGEGSWLTVV.

The rearrangement uses TRBV27 and TRBJ1-1, with a possible D match to TRBD1 (5 bases). V was cut by 2 bases and J by 0 bases, with 10 bases left in between. Looked up from germline, CDR1 is MNHEY and CDR2 is SMNVEV (reference sequence). The CDR3 spans 15 residues. The CDR3 loop is CASSLNGHLNTEAFF. The CDR3 nucleotides are TGTGCCAGCAGTTTAAACGGACATTTGAACACTGAAGCTTTCTTT.

There are many counts of this clone. The CDR3 DNA follows: TGCGCCAGCAGCTTCGGCGTCGTGGGTAGCACAGATACGCAGTATTTT. Translating it yields CASSFGVVGSTDTQYF. This chain joins TRBV5-1 and TRBJ2-3; D remains ambiguous. Germline assignment: CDR1 SGHRS and CDR2 YFSETQ. The germline V and J ends were trimmed by 2 bases and 0 bases, with 13 bases remaining between them. The CDR3 totals 16 residues. The whole variable domain, remainder taken from reference TRBV5-1 and TRBJ2-3, is KAGVTQTPRYLIKTRGQQVTLSCSPISGHRSVSWYQQTPGQGLQFLFEYFSETQRNKGNFPGRFSGRQFSNSRSEMNVSTLELGDSALYLCASSFGVVGSTDTQYFGPGTRLTVL.

This clone has just one count. CDR3 nucleotide sequence: TGTGCCAGCAGCCCCCCTTCGGTAGAGACCCAGTACTTC. Translating it yields CASSPPSVETQYF. The chain couples TRBV11-2 to TRBJ2-5; D not resolved. V lost 5 bases, J lost 4 bases, and 11 bases lay in between. The germline CDR1 and CDR2 sequences are SGHAT and FQNNGV. This CDR3 is 13 amino acids long. The full variable domain, in which reference TRBV11-2 and TRBJ2-5 provide the parts outside the CDR3, is EAGVAQSPRYKIIEKRQSVAFWCNPISGHATLYWYQQILGQGPKLLIQFQNNGVVDDSQLPKDRFSAERLKGVDSTLKIQPAKLEDSAVYLCASSPPSVETQYFGPGTRLLVL.

The rearrangement links TRBV4-2 to TRBJ2-1; 7 positions match TRBD2. This CDR3 contains 16 residues. Germline loops: CDR1 LGHNA, CDR2 YNFKEQ. V shed 0 bases and J 4 bases; nucleotides not matched to a gene: 6. CDR3 in amino acids: CASSQDGEGGYNEQFF. The CDR3, as DNA: TGTGCCAGCAGCCAAGATGGGGAGGGAGGGTACAATGAGCAGTTCTTC.

The CDR3 nucleotides read TGTGCCAGCAGTGAATTTGGGACAGGTAGCACAGATACGCAGTATTTT. It encodes CASSEFGTGSTDTQYF. The genes are TRBV25-1 and TRBJ2-3, with 8 bases identical to TRBD1. The junction had 3 bases not matched to a gene; V was cut back by 1 base and J by 0 bases. The CDR3 is made up of 16 amino acids. The germline V gene encodes CDR1 MGHDK and CDR2 SYGVNS.

This chain connects TRBV9 to TRBJ2-1, with TRBD2 identical over 12 bases. With V trimmed by 0 bases and J by 4 bases, 5 bases remained unmatched. The germline V gene encodes CDR1 SGDLS and CDR2 YYNGEE. The CDR3 spans 17 residues. The DNA of the CDR3 is TGTGCCAGCAGCGTAGACACTAGCGGGAGGACTTACAATGAGCAGTTCTTC. Encoded protein: CASSVDTSGRTYNEQFF.

About this clone: Possible read error: a much larger clone is one base away. J is TRBJ2-2 and V is TRBV21-1; the D call of TRBD2 is as the table states it, not checked on the DNA. TRBV21-1 is a pseudogene locus. CDR3 length: 15 residues. The CDR3 coding sequence is TGTGCCAGCAGTGAGACTAGCGGGAGTACCGGGGAGCTGTTTTTT. It codes for CASSETSGSTGELFF.

This clone was counted many times. The V call is TRBV19, the J call TRBJ2-3, with a tentative D call TRBD2 (6 bases). V was pared by 9 bases and J by 1 base, with 14 bases between. The germline V gene encodes CDR1 LNHDA and CDR2 SQIVND (reference sequence). This CDR3 comprises 14 residues. The CDR3 nucleotides read TGTGCCAGCACCACGGGAGAGGGCACAGATACGCAGTATTTT. This sequence encodes CASTTGEGTDTQYF.

With respect to this clone: This same CDR3 is encoded by further DNA sequences in the sample. CDR3 nucleotide sequence: TGCAGTGCTAAGGAAGTCTACGAGCAGTACTTC. This codes for CSAKEVYEQYF. The chain recombines TRBV20-1 with TRBJ2-7; D is undetermined. V shed 4 bases and J shed 3 bases, with 7 bases lying between them. The CDR3 extends over 11 amino acids. Looked up from germline, CDR1 is DFQATT and CDR2 is SNEGSKA (reference sequence).

The CDR3 bases are TGTGCCAGCAGTTTCGCGCACGAGCAGTACTTC. As protein: CASSFAHEQYF. The V and J genes are TRBV28 and TRBJ2-7, with unresolved D. CDR1 is MDHEN and CDR2 is SYDVKM in the germline V gene. The V gene lost 3 bases and the J gene lost 5 bases, with 5 bases spanning the gap. This CDR3 spans 11 amino acids. Full variable domain (outside the CDR3, taken from reference TRBV28 and TRBJ2-7): DVKVTQSSRYLVKRTGEKVFLECVQDMDHENMFWYRQDPGLGLRLIYFSYDVKMKEKGDIPEGYSVSREKKERFSLILESASTNQTSMYLCASSFAHEQYFGPGTRLTVT.

The chain combines TRBV11-2 with TRBJ2-7, with D uncertain. CDR3 length equals 15 residues. V shed 5 bases and J shed 0 bases, with 14 bases lying between them. The germline CDR1 and CDR2 sequences are SGHAT and FQNNGV. CDR3 region: CASSPTEQSSYEQYF. CDR3 DNA: TGTGCCAGCAGCCCCACCGAACAGAGCTCCTACGAGCAGTACTTC.

This clone was observed many times. The chain carries TRBV6-1 and TRBJ2-3, with D possibly TRBD2 on 5 matching bases. In germline, CDR1 is MNHNS, CDR2 SASEGT. The germline V and J ends were trimmed by 7 bases and 10 bases, with 21 bases remaining between them. This CDR3 contains 14 residues. The CDR3 here is CASNQLDPSDAQYF. The CDR3 region has the DNA TGTGCCAGCAACCAACTAGACCCCTCCGACGCGCAGTATTTT.

This clone was found many times. The chain combines TRBV6-6 with TRBJ1-2, with D possibly TRBD1 on 5 matching bases. With 2 bases removed from V and 6 bases from J, the gap between germline ends came to 13 bases. This CDR3 has 14 amino acids. Per germline, CDR1 MNHNY and CDR2 SVGAGI (reference sequence). CDR3 in DNA: TGTGCCAGCAGTTACCAGGGAGGAGCGGATGGCTACACCTTC. Translation: CASSYQGGADGYTF.

This clone has just a few counts. The V call is TRBV6-6, the J call TRBJ1-3; D gene unclear. Germline lookup yields CDR1 MNHNY and CDR2 SVGAGI (reference sequence). CDR3 length: 14 residues. Trimming stripped 4 bases from V and 4 bases from J, with 11 bases between. As DNA, the CDR3 is TGTGCCAGCAGTTCAGAAGTAGGAGGAAACACCATATATTTT. Its protein is CASSSEVGGNTIYF.

The chain is built from TRBV7-8 and TRBJ2-7; possible D gene TRBD1, 5 bases. The CDR3 spans 15 residues. Trimming removed 5 bases from V and 0 bases from J, with 14 bases in between. Per the germline V gene, CDR1 is SGHVS and CDR2 is FQNEAQ. CDR3: CASSPHQGPSYEQYF. The CDR3 nucleotides read TGTGCCAGCAGCCCTCACCAGGGCCCCTCCTACGAGCAGTACTTC.

This clone was observed a few times. The gene calls are TRBV19 and TRBJ2-3; TRBD2 matches at 7 bases. Germline V lookup: CDR1 LNHDA, CDR2 SQIVND (reference sequence). There are 13 residues in the CDR3. V trimming: 9 bases; J trimming: 6 bases; junction bases outside the gene matches: 9. CDR3 nucleotide sequence: TGTGCCAGCCAAAGGCGGGAGACCGATACGCAGTATTTT. Translation gives CASQRRETDTQYF.

This sequence joins TRBV11-2 and TRBJ2-1; no firm D call. Germline assignment: CDR1 SGHAT and CDR2 FQNNGV. This CDR3 is built from 15 residues. V was shortened by 4 bases and J by 4 bases, with 14 bases between the two germline ends. The CDR3 region has the DNA TGTGCCAGCAGCTCCCGGACGACGGGTTACAATGAGCAGTTCTTC. This codes for CASSSRTTGYNEQFF.